This TCR beta chain was observed in a study of T cells in women clearing cervical HPV infection. V lost 4 bases and J lost 0; bases outside the gene matches: 0. Germline V gene lookup returns CDR1 SGHNT and CDR2 YENEEA. The CDR3 sequence is 14 residues long. For this clone: The CDR3 goes on 3 residues after the read ends, and that part is filled in from the germline J gene.

Repertoires were generated with immunoSEQ multiplex PCR, while TCRdb's copy carries only in-frame clones and drops some. The sample table sets out about 33,000 clones. This TCR came from a woman aged 18 to 75 with a cervical HPV16 infection that either progressed to CIN3+ or cleared (not recorded which). Sample: blood buffy coat. V is TRBV11-3 and J is TRBJ1-3; 7 nucleotides line up with TRBD1. Incomplete CDR3 DNA: TGTGCCAGCAGCTCAGGGGGCTCTGGAAACACC. It encodes CASSSGGSGNT. The full CDR3 is CASSSGGSGNTIYF.